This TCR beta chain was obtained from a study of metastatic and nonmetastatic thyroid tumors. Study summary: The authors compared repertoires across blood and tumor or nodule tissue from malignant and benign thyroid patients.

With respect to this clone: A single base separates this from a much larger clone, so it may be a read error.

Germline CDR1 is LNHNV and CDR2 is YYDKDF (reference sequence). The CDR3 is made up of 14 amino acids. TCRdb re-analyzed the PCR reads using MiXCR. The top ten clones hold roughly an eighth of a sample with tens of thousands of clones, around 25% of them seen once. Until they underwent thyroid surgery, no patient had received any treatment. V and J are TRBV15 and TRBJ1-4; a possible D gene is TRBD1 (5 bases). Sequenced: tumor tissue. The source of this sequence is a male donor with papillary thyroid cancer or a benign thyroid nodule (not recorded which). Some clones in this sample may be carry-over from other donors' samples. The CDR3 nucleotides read TGTGCCACCAGCAGCGGGGGTCTTGGTGAAAAACTGTTGTTT. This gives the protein CATSSGGLGEKLLF.